This TCR beta chain was identified during a study of persistence of HIV-infected CD4 T cells. Study-wide results and caveats: Antigen-responding cells were enriched for degenerate expanded CDR3beta sequences.

The stimulus was lysate of CMV-infected fibroblasts, roughly 10 ug/mL. Sorting of responding CD4+ T cells relied on upregulated CD40 ligand together with CD69. A note on this clone: Antigen: not known.

This was the immunoSEQ version 4 assay in survey mode. Here immunoSEQ multiplex PCR was the method, and the copy in TCRdb shows in-frame clones only, minus some. The sample includes under 7,000 clones, 64% of them seen just once. This material consisted of CD4+ T cells sorted from PBMCs after approximately 19-hour stimulation, taken from a patient who received antiretroviral therapy. This TCR derives from an adult man with HIV who was CMV-seropositive.

The CDR3 sequence: CASSLGLAGANTGELFF. CDR3 nucleotide sequence: TGCGCCAGCAGCCTTGGACTAGCGGGGGCCAACACCGGGGAGCTGTTTTTT. The V call is TRBV5-1, the J call TRBJ2-2; TRBD2 aligns across 13 bases. Germline loops: CDR1 SGHRS, CDR2 YFSETQ. Trimming took 4 bases from V and 2 from J; bases not matched to a gene: 5. This CDR3 region has 17 residues. Variable domain in full (rest from reference TRBV5-1 and TRBJ2-2): KAGVTQTPRYLIKTRGQQVTLSCSPISGHRSVSWYQQTPGQGLQFLFEYFSETQRNKGNFPGRFSGRQFSNSRSEMNVSTLELGDSALYLCASSLGLAGANTGELFFGEGSRLTVL.